The 22 T cell receptor beta chains below all came from one sample that was sequenced in a study of blood T cell repertoires in COVID-19. Sequencing used immunoSEQ multiplex PCR; TCRdb keeps in-frame clones, though not all of them. The sample holds 100,000 to 150,000 clones, around 80% seen once. Sequenced material: peripheral blood. These receptors all come from a man aged 25-45 years with COVID-19, enrolled during active disease.

The chain links TRBV27 to TRBJ2-7; D is perhaps TRBD2 (5 bases). The CDR3 loop spans 14 amino acids. The germline CDR1 and CDR2 sequences are MNHEY and SMNVEV (reference sequence). The ends were cut back, 3 bases at V and 2 bases at J, with 11 bases in the middle. The CDR3 spells CASSFDSETYEQYF. In DNA, the CDR3 is TGTGCCAGCAGTTTCGATAGCGAGACCTACGAGCAGTACTTC.

The chain is built from TRBV11-2 and TRBJ2-7; 9 nucleotides line up with TRBD1. From germline, CDR1 is SGHAT and CDR2 FQNNGV. V trimming: 3 bases; J trimming: 2 bases; junction bases outside the gene matches: 2. The CDR3 extends over 14 amino acids. This CDR3 is CASSFGTGPYEQYF. In DNA form, the CDR3 reads TGTGCCAGCAGCTTCGGGACAGGGCCCTACGAGCAGTACTTC.

The V call is TRBV4-1, the J call TRBJ2-5; 10 nucleotides match TRBD1. The junction had 6 bases not matched to a gene; V was cut back by 3 bases and J by 5 bases. The CDR3 runs to 15 residues. In germline, CDR1 is MGHRA, CDR2 YSYEKL. The CDR3 protein is CASSQPGQGMETQYF. The DNA of the CDR3 is TGCGCCAGCAGCCAGCCGGGACAGGGGATGGAGACCCAGTACTTC.

The V call is TRBV11-2, the J call TRBJ1-2; 7 positions agree with TRBD1. This CDR3 has 14 residues. The ends lost 2 bases at V and 2 bases at J; junction bases unmatched: 2. Germline V gene sequence: CDR1 SGHAT, CDR2 FQNNGV. The CDR3 sequence is CASSLQGGNYGYTF. Written as DNA, the CDR3 is TGTGCCAGCAGCTTACAGGGGGGCAACTATGGCTACACCTTC.

This clone showed up just once. Other DNA sequences of this sample code for an identical CDR3. The chain combines TRBV27 with TRBJ1-5, with a tentative D call TRBD1 (5 bases). Trimming removed 2 bases at V and 4 bases at J, with 9 bases between. This CDR3 comprises 14 residues. Germline-derived CDR1 and CDR2 are MNHEY and SMNVEV (reference sequence). CDR3 residues: CASSLGGVNQPQHF. DNA for the CDR3: TGTGCCAGCAGTTTAGGAGGGGTTAATCAGCCCCAGCATTTT.

This clone appeared a single time. The chain couples TRBV28 to TRBJ1-2, with 12 bases fitting TRBD1. Germline V gene data show CDR1 as MDHEN and CDR2 as SYDVKM. V lost 4 bases to trimming and J lost 7 bases; unmatched junction nucleotides: 7. The CDR3 runs to 15 residues. Written as DNA, the CDR3 is TGTGCCAGCAGTTCGTCCGGGACAGGGGGCGTTGGCTACACCTTC. It yields the protein CASSSSGTGGVGYTF.

The chain is built from TRBV18 and TRBJ2-2; TRBD1 agrees at 10 bases. V was clipped by 7 bases and J by 4 bases; unmatched bases: 6. Germline assignment: CDR1 KGHSH and CDR2 LQKENI. This CDR3 is built from 15 residues. The CDR3 here is CASLPRTGGTGELFF. The CDR3 bases are TGTGCCAGCTTACCCCGGACAGGGGGCACCGGGGAGCTGTTTTTT.

This clone was seen more than once but under ten times. The rearrangement uses TRBV27 and TRBJ2-5, with 8 bases aligning to TRBD2. The CDR3 has 17 residues. V gave up 10 bases and J gave up 6 bases; unmatched junction bases: 22. The germline CDR1 and CDR2 sequences are MNHEY and SMNVEV (reference sequence). Here the CDR3 reads CATRDSGVQGIVQTQYF. The CDR3 DNA reads as TGTGCCACCCGGGATAGCGGGGTCCAAGGAATCGTGCAGACCCAGTACTTC.

CDR3 protein: CASSPRLGYTGELFF. CDR3 in DNA: TGTGCCAGCAGCCCAAGACTAGGGTACACCGGGGAGCTGTTTTTT. This chain connects TRBV7-2 to TRBJ2-2, with D possibly matching TRBD2 (6 bases). Germline loops: CDR1 SGHTA, CDR2 FQGNSA. This CDR3 comprises 15 residues. Trimming removed 5 bases from V and 3 bases from J, with 13 bases in between.

The chain employs TRBV6-6 and TRBJ2-2; D perhaps matches TRBD2 (5 bases). Germline V gene sequence: CDR1 MNHNY, CDR2 SVGAGI (reference sequence). Trimming shortened V by 6 bases and J by 7 bases, and 12 bases separated the two germline ends. This CDR3 has 13 residues. The CDR3 spells CASSLLVVGELFF. The CDR3 nucleotides read TGTGCCAGCAGCCTACTAGTTGTCGGGGAGCTGTTTTTT.

The CDR3 DNA reads TGTGCCAGCAGCGTAGGACAGGCAACTTCCTACGAGCAGTACTTC. Translating it yields CASSVGQATSYEQYF. The genes are TRBV9 and TRBJ2-7; possibly TRBD1 for D (6 bases). The germline V gene encodes CDR1 SGDLS and CDR2 YYNGEE. This CDR3 has 15 amino acids. Trimming removed 0 bases at V and 1 base at J, with 11 bases between.

The CDR3 bases are TGTGCCAGCAGCTTAGGCGGGACCGGGTTTAATTCACCCCTCCACTTT. This gives the protein CASSLGGTGFNSPLHF. This chain connects TRBV7-9 to TRBJ1-6; TRBD1 might be the D (5 bases). This CDR3 is 16 amino acids long. From germline, CDR1 is SEHNR and CDR2 FQNEAQ (reference sequence). The V gene lost 1 base and the J gene lost 6 bases, with 13 bases spanning the gap.

This clone was seen more than once but under ten times. J is TRBJ2-5 and V is TRBV20-1, with D possibly being TRBD2 (6 bases). The CDR3 has 11 residues. Per the germline V gene, CDR1 is DFQATT and CDR2 is SNEGSKA (reference sequence). Here the CDR3 DNA reads TGCGGCGGGGAGCTCCAAGAGACCCAGTACTTC. It yields the protein CGGELQETQYF.

The rearrangement uses TRBV19 and TRBJ2-1; D perhaps matches TRBD1 (7 bases). Germline V lookup: CDR1 LNHDA, CDR2 SQIVND (reference sequence). Trimming pared 5 bases from V and 3 bases from J, leaving 20 bases between. The CDR3 spans 17 residues. For the CDR3, the DNA is TGTGCCAGTAGTCCCACCCTACAGGGGAGGCACTACAATGAGCAGTTCTTC. Its protein is CASSPTLQGRHYNEQFF.

The chain combines TRBV19 with TRBJ2-5; D is uncertain. Trimming shortened V by 1 base and J by 5 bases, and 2 bases separated the two germline ends. This CDR3 region has 11 residues. CDR1 and CDR2 (germline): LNHDA, SQIVND (reference sequence). In nucleotides, the CDR3 is TGTGCCAGTAGTATAGCGGAGACCCAGTACTTC. Translated: CASSIAETQYF.

The DNA of the CDR3 is TGTGCCAGCAGCACTGGGACAGGGGTCGCTGGAAACACCATATATTTT. Its protein product is CASSTGTGVAGNTIYF. The chain has TRBV5-6 and TRBJ1-3; TRBD1 aligns across 10 bases. Germline values: CDR1 SGHDT, CDR2 YYEEEE. Trimming cost V 4 bases and J 2 bases; bases outside gene matches: 6. This CDR3 is built from 16 residues.

This clone was detected once. V gene TRBV28 combines with J gene TRBJ1-1, with D perhaps TRBD1 (5 bases). CDR1 and CDR2 (germline): MDHEN, SYDVKM. Trimming shortened V by 8 bases and J by 3 bases, and 16 bases separated the two germline ends. The CDR3 covers 14 residues. The CDR3 region is CASLSGGGDTEAFF. The CDR3 DNA is TGTGCCAGCCTTTCGGGGGGTGGGGACACTGAAGCTTTCTTT.

The J gene is TRBJ1-6, the V gene TRBV3-1 (or the pseudogene TRBV3-2); D ambiguous. V gave up 3 bases and J gave up 7 bases, with 10 bases separating them. The CDR3 length is 14 residues. The germline CDR1 and CDR2 sequences are LGHDT and YNNKEL (reference sequence). In DNA form, the CDR3 reads TGTGCCAGCAGCCAGCAACCGGGGAATTCACCCCTCCACTTT. It yields the protein CASSQQPGNSPLHF.

V is TRBV2 and J is TRBJ2-6; D not resolved. CDR3 length equals 15 residues. The germline CDR1 and CDR2 sequences are SNHLY and FYNNEI. V lost 7 bases and J lost 4, with 14 bases in between. CDR3 region: CASNPSGAGANVLTF. CDR3 sequence (DNA): TGTGCCAGCAATCCGTCGGGTGCGGGGGCCAACGTCCTGACTTTC.

This clone was detected many times. The DNA of the CDR3 is TGTGCCAGCAGCTTGTATAGTACAGACTCCTACGAGCAGTACTTC. Translation gives CASSLYSTDSYEQYF. The V and J genes are TRBV11-3 and TRBJ2-7; no definite D call. From germline, CDR1 is SGHNT and CDR2 YENEEA. The length of the CDR3 is 15 residues. The germline V and J ends were trimmed by 3 bases and 0 bases, with 12 bases remaining between them.

The chain recombines TRBV6-5 with TRBJ2-7, with 9 bases that match TRBD1. Germline values: CDR1 MNHEY, CDR2 SVGAGI. The CDR3 sequence is 14 residues long. V trimming: 6 bases; J trimming: 5 bases; junction bases outside the gene matches: 8. CDR3 sequence: CASSRDRARHEQYF. The CDR3 nucleotides are TGTGCCAGCAGCCGGGACAGGGCCCGGCACGAGCAGTACTTC.

The chain is built from TRBV19 and TRBJ2-5; maybe TRBD1 (5 bases). The CDR3 length is 13 residues. Trimming stripped 4 bases from V and 5 bases from J, with 11 bases between. CDR1 and CDR2 (germline): LNHDA, SQIVND (reference sequence). The CDR3 spells CASSKGLFETQYF. CDR3 bases: TGTGCCAGTAGTAAGGGGTTATTCGAGACCCAGTACTTC.